The present entry profiles one TCR beta chain with its context. Its antigen remains unknown. The ends lost 5 bases at V and 4 bases at J; junction bases unmatched: 10. Germline V gene sequence: CDR1 SQVTM, CDR2 ANQGSEA. The CDR3 has 15 amino acids. Amplification used 60 Vbeta primers and 13 Jbeta primers. Clones were sequenced by immunoSEQ multiplex PCR, and TCRdb holds only the in-frame ones, with some missing. Of approximately 170,000 clones in the sample, about 64% were seen once. The source of the sample is a study of cytomegalovirus exposure and HLA in healthy donors. In the study overall: Earlier results showed approximately 120 million unique TCR beta sequences derived from approximately 170 million T cells.

Broader study findings: According to an earlier analysis, most TCR beta V segments yielded productive rearrangements about 90% or about 30% of the time. Donors were assumed by presence/absence analyses to have roughly uniform sequencing depth.

The receptor was isolated from a man in his fifties in good health and CMV-seronegative. The chain uses TRBV29-1 and TRBJ2-2, with 7 bases matching TRBD2. The sequenced sample consisted of PBMCs. CDR3 amino acids: CSVRQRGLSTGELFF. DNA of the CDR3: TGCAGCGTTCGTCAACGGGGACTAAGCACCGGGGAGCTGTTTTTT.